The 2 T cell receptor beta chains given below trace back to one sample, sequenced in a study of blood T cells in healthy people across ages. Using a J-beta primer mix together with a sample-barcoded 5' primer, a second PCR was run for roughly 6 to 12 cycles. Using its own MiXCR run on the 5' RACE reads, TCRdb lists one record per CDR3 protein. The sample lists around 1,000,000 distinct CDR3 sequences, 25% seen once, with around 0.75% in the top ten. These data were also filed under a second study, of T cells of mothers and their children.

The sample comprised blood. These receptors were obtained from a girl aged 2-10 years in good health.

This clonotype has a count of ten or more. The chain employs TRBV20-1 and TRBJ2-4, with a weak D call TRBD2 (5 bases). The V gene lost 3 bases and the J gene lost 5 bases, with 14 bases spanning the gap. Germline CDR1 and CDR2: DFQATT and SNEGSKA (reference sequence). The CDR3 is 14 amino acids. This CDR3 reads CSARPGLGENIQYF. The CDR3 nucleotides read TGCAGTGCTAGGCCCGGACTTGGTGAAAACATTCAGTACTTC.

The chain links TRBV7-9 to TRBJ2-5; 10 bases align to TRBD2. The J call is uncertain, as TRBJ2-7 better fits the DNA end. Germline lookup yields CDR1 SEHNR and CDR2 FQNEAQ (reference sequence). The CDR3 covers 15 residues. CDR3 protein: CASSSAAGGPYEQYF. In DNA, the CDR3 is TGTGCCAGCAGCTCCGCAGCGGGAGGGCCCTACGAGCAGTACTTC.